These 3 T cell receptor beta chains share one sample of origin, sequenced in a study of shared T cell receptors in the human thymus (dated by TCRdb to the early 2020s). The library was built by means of the immunoSEQ multiplex PCR assay. What TCRdb holds here is the immuneACCESS table cut down to in-frame rearrangements. Part of the clones is not present; checked against another copy, under half of the missing clones reflect an unresolved V gene, and the others are unexplained. In this sample the table shows about 660,000 clones, around 87% of which occur a single time. The ten largest clones represent roughly 0.0086% of the sample. This same sample was also part of a study on human thymus T cells.

The sequenced sample consisted of thymocytes. These receptor sequences come from a boy in the first two years of life with a congenital heart defect. Donor details come from another sample of the same person, matched by shared clones.

For the CDR3, the DNA is TGCGCCAGCAGCTTAGAGAATTCACCCCTCCACTTT. It specifies CASSLENSPLHF. The V and J genes are TRBV5-1 and TRBJ1-6; D ambiguous. The V gene lost 2 bases and the J gene lost 7 bases, with 4 bases spanning the gap. CDR1 is SGHRS and CDR2 is YFSETQ in the germline V gene. CDR3 length: 12 amino acids.

The rearrangement joins TRBV27 to TRBJ2-5; TRBD2 aligns across 9 bases. CDR3 length: 18 amino acids. Trimming removed 7 bases from V and 4 bases from J; junction bases left unmatched: 19. CDR1 MNHEY and CDR2 SMNVEV come from the germline V gene (reference sequence). The CDR3 coding sequence is TGTGCCAGCACCCCCCGGTCTGGCGGGGGGGCGTTAGGAGAGACCCAGTACTTC. It encodes CASTPRSGGGALGETQYF.

The V gene is TRBV7-2, the J gene TRBJ1-5; TRBD1 is a possible D gene (5 bases). Between the trimmed V and J ends, which lost 3 bases and 6 bases, there was a span of 6 bases. Per germline, CDR1 SGHTA and CDR2 FQGNSA. The CDR3 is 12 amino acids. CDR3 DNA sequence: TGTGCCAGCAGCTTCGGGGGTCAGCCCCAGCATTTT. It translates to CASSFGGQPQHF.